This T cell receptor (beta chain) was identified in a study of cytomegalovirus exposure and HLA in healthy donors. V dropped 2 bases and J dropped 3; count of bases not matched to a gene: 3. CDR3 size: 15 residues. Germline V gene sequence: CDR1 SGHRS, CDR2 YFSETQ. Both 60 Vbeta primers and 13 Jbeta primers went into the PCR. Sequencing was performed with immunoSEQ multiplex PCR; in TCRdb, only in-frame clones are kept and a portion is missing. The sample totals tens of thousands of clones. The chain combines TRBV5-1 with TRBJ1-4; 8 nucleotides agree with TRBD1. The receptor was derived from a middle-aged woman in good health and CMV-seronegative. The material sequenced was PBMCs. The CDR3 DNA sequence: TGCGCCAGCAGCTTCCAGGGGGCGTCTAATGAAAAACTGTTTTTT. Amino acid sequence: CASSFQGASNEKLFF.